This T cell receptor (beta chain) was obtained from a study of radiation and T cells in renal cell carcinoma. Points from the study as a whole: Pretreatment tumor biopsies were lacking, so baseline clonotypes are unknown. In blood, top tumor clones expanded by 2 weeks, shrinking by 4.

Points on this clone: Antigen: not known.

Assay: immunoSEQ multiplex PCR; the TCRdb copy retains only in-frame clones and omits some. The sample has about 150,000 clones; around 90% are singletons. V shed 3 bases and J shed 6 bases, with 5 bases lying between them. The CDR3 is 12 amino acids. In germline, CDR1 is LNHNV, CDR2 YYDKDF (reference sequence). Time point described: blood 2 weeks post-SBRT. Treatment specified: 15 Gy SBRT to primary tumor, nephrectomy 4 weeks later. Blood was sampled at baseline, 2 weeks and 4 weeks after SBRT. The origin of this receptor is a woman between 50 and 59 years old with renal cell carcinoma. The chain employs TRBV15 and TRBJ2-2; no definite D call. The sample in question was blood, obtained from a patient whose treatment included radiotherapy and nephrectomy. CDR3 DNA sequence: TGTGCCACCAGCAGGGATTCCGGGGAGCTGTTTTTT. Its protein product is CATSRDSGELFF.